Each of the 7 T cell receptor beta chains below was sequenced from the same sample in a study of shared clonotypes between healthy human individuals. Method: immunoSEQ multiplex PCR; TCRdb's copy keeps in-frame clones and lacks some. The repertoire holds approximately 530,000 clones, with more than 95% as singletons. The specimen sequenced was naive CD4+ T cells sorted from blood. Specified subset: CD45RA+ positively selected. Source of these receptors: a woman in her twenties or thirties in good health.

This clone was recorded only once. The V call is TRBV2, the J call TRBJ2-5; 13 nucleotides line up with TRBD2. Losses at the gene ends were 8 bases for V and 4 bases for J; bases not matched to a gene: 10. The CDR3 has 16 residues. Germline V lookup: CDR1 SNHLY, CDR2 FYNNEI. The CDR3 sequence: CASLWGLAGIGETQYF. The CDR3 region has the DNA TGTGCCAGCCTCTGGGGACTAGCGGGAATTGGAGAGACCCAGTACTTC. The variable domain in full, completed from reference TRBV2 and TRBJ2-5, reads EPEVTQTPSHQVTQMGQEVILRCVPISNHLYFYWYRQILGQKVEFLVSFYNNEISEKSEIFDDQFSVERPDGSNFTLKIRSTKLEDSAMYFCASLWGLAGIGETQYFGPGTRLLVL.

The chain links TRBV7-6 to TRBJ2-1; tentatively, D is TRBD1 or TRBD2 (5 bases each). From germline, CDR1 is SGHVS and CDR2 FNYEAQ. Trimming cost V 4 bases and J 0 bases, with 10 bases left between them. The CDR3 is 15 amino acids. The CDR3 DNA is TGTGCCAGCAGCTGGGACCCGAGCTCCTACAATGAGCAGTTCTTC. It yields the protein CASSWDPSSYNEQFF.

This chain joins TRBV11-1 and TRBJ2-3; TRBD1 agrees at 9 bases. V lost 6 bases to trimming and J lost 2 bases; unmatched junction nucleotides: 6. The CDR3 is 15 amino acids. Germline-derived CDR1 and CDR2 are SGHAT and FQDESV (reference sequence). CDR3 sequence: CASRRTGATTDTQYF. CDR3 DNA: TGTGCCAGCAGAAGGACAGGGGCTACCACAGATACGCAGTATTTT.

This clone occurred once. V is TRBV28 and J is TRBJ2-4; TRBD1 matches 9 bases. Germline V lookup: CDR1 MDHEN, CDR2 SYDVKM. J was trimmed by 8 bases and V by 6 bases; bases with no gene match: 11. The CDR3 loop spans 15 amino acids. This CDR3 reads CASSYSQGAQDIQYF. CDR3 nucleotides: TGTGCCAGCAGCTACTCACAGGGGGCGCAGGACATTCAGTACTTC.

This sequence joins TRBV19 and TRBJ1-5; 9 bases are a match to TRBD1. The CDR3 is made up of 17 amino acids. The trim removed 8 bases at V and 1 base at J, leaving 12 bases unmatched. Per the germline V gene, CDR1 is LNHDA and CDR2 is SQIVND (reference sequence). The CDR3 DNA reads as TGTGCCAGTGCGAAGTCCACAGGGGGCACGAGCAATCAGCCCCAGCATTTT. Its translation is CASAKSTGGTSNQPQHF.

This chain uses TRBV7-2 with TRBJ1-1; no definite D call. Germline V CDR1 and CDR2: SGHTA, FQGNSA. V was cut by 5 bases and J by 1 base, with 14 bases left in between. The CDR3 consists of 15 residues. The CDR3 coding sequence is TGTGCCAGCAGCCCCCCGAACGGAGGGAACACTGAAGCTTTCTTT. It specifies CASSPPNGGNTEAFF.

The CDR3 DNA sequence: TGTGCCAGCCGCCTAGCGGGAGTGAGCAATGAGCAGTTCTTC. Translating gives CASRLAGVSNEQFF. V usage is TRBV11-2 and J usage is TRBJ2-1; 10 nucleotides line up with TRBD2. The CDR3 sequence is 14 residues long. Trimming at V came to 8 bases and at J to 6 bases, leaving 7 bases not matched to a gene. Per germline, CDR1 SGHAT and CDR2 FQNNGV. Supplemented by reference TRBV11-2 and TRBJ2-1, the full variable domain reads EAGVAQSPRYKIIEKRQSVAFWCNPISGHATLYWYQQILGQGPKLLIQFQNNGVVDDSQLPKDRFSAERLKGVDSTLKIQPAKLEDSAVYLCASRLAGVSNEQFFGPGTRLTVL.